Detailed here is one T cell receptor beta chain. This clonotype was seen repeatedly, ten times or more. Its antigen target is currently unknown. Base qualities are not recorded, but no much larger clone differs from it by a single base. This record belongs to a study of T cells in Graves' hyperthyroidism and ophthalmopathy (dated by TCRdb to the late 2010s). About the full investigation: To identify distinguishing TCR V-J signatures, a discovery cohort of 90 to 100 patients was used, comprising 43 with Graves' ophthalmopathy and 55 to 65 with stable Graves' hyperthyroidism. After blood sampling, hyperthyroidism patients were treated with methimazole at a starting dose of 30 mg daily, and ophthalmopathy patients were treated with high-dose intravenous methylprednisolone. Prospective prediction of ophthalmopathy was tested in an independent validation cohort of 18 to 20 hyperthyroidism patients and 15 to 17 patients who later progressed to ophthalmopathy. The study also compared thyroid tissue and blood T-cell repertoires from 5 to 7 Graves' hyperthyroidism patients. The roughly 91 discovery patients were randomly divided into training and test sets at a 7:3 ratio. The paper describes TCR Vbeta CDR3 sequencing of some 130 peripheral blood samples, made up of 43 ophthalmopathy patients, 70 to 75 hyperthyroidism patients and roughly 17 progressor patients.

The germline V gene encodes CDR1 MNHEY and CDR2 SVGAGI. V drops 7 bases and J drops 3 bases, leaving 16 bases in between. Spanning cysteine to phenylalanine, the CDR3 consists of 14 amino acids. Only the CDR3 DNA is retained, 42 bases long and in frame from the first base. The study at large found these results: No statistical method was used to fix the sample size in advance, and group allocation was not hidden from the investigators. In validation, the model predicted progression to ophthalmopathy a median of about 5.9 months before onset, with roughly 71% sensitivity and about 72% specificity. Most expanded thyroid clonotypes (frequency above 0.001) were also detected in blood, a finding suggesting that blood repertoires may reflect thyroid immune responses. Ophthalmopathy was separated from stable hyperthyroidism by a 13 V-J signature model, with approximately 89% sensitivity and roughly 81% specificity obtained in cross-validation and 80%/75% obtained in testing.

Graves' hyperthyroidism was defined as stable when no progression to ophthalmopathy occurred over 18 months of follow-up. Hyperthyroidism patients were newly diagnosed, with disease duration under 2 months, and aged 18 to 65 years. Patients with uncontrolled infections, other autoimmune diseases, pregnancy or lactation were excluded. Diagnoses were established on the basis of clinical symptoms, serum thyroxine and TRAb, thyroid ultrasound, and orbital computed tomography. Trizol reagent was used to extract total RNA, and RNA quality was then checked on an Agilent 2100 Bioanalyzer. The TCR beta CDR3 regions were amplified from the RNA transcripts. For the first round of RT-PCR on the TCR CDR3, the HTBI primer set was used together with the Qiagen OneStep RT-PCR kit. The libraries were constructed in a second round of multiplex PCR and then size-selected and purified. Libraries were sequenced paired-end with 100 bp reads on an Illumina HiSeq2000. Per the original workflow: SOAPnuke was used to process the raw data, removing reads that contained adapters or uncalled bases, had a mean Phred below 15, or lacked an exact match to the constant primer or identifier. COPE v1.2.5 was used to merge the high-quality paired reads, and each unique nucleotide sequence was defined as a clonotype. Clonotypes were aligned to IMGT TRBV, TRBD and TRBJ reference segments using MiTCR v1.1. The analysis was restricted to V-J combinations with a frequency above 0.0001, which together covered around 99% of the repertoires. A TCS score was defined as the ratio between F50 (clonal expansion) and ExV (chaos), using BLOSUM62-based TCRdist between CDR3 peptides within each V-J. Welch's t-statistics and random forest reduced several hundred V-J features to 13, which were used in a naive Bayes classifier (R e1071). The similarity between thyroid and blood repertoires was quantified using the Morisita-Horn index. TCRdb applied fastp at Q25 and MiXCR to the public reads, then kept only in-frame beta chains. One record per CDR3 amino acid sequence lists the most common genes and DNA. V and J calls and clone size were set by TCRdb, not the authors. In this sample the table shows a few hundred thousand distinct CDR3 sequences, 46% of which occur a single time. The ten largest make up approximately 8.4% of the sample.

The rearranged segments are TRBV6-5 and TRBJ2-7; TRBD1 might be the D gene, on 5 matching bases. The receptor comes from a woman under 30 with Graves' hyperthyroidism. Material: peripheral blood or thyroid tissue (not recorded which). The CDR3: CASTSRVAVYEQYF. The DNA sequence reads TGTGCCAGCACCAGCAGGGTGGCCGTCTACGAGCAGTACTTC.